These T cell receptor beta chains were read from a single sample in a study of identical twins. MiXCR was run by TCRdb on the 5' RACE reads, yielding one entry per CDR3 protein. The sample lists about 720,000 distinct CDR3 sequences, about 18% occurring once. The sample was also linked to a second study, of T cells expressing NK-cell markers.

Sequenced sample: PBMCs. These receptors all stem from a woman between 18 and 29 years old in good health. CDR3s include the opening cysteine and the closing phenylalanine or tryptophan. D genes are given only for firm matches. A row's size may be missing; if present it is once, few, many or a size class.

NA,TRBJ1-6,TRBV6-5,NA,TGTGCCAGCAGTTACTCGAGACAGGCAGGATCACCCCTCCACTTT,CASSYSRQAGSPLHF
few,TRBJ2-7,TRBV5-1,NA,TGCGCCAGCAAGGGCACAGCGGCTCGAGAGCAGTACTTC,CASKGTAAREQYF
many,TRBJ2-2,TRBV20-1,TRBD2,TGCAGTGCGGGGGGGGGGGTGGCGAACACCGGGGAGCTGTTTTTT,CSAGGGVANTGELFF
NA,TRBJ2-5,TRBV12-3/TRBV12-4,NA,TGTGCCAGCAGTTCCGGAACCAGGGTTGGCGAGACCCAGTACTTC,CASSSGTRVGETQYF
few,TRBJ2-3,TRBV15,NA,TGTGCCACCAGCAGAGATCGACTAGAAACAGATACGCAGTATTTT,CATSRDRLETDTQYF
NA,TRBJ2-1,TRBV4-3,NA,TGCGCCAGCAGCCAGCTAGCTGGTGAGCAGTTCTTC,CASSQLAGEQFF
NA,TRBJ2-5,TRBV5-1,TRBD1,TGCGCCAGCAGCTTGGAGGGACAGGGAGAGACCCAGTACTTC,CASSLEGQGETQYF
few,TRBJ2-7,TRBV10-3,TRBD2,TGTGCCAGCGGGGGTCGCTACGAGCAGTACTTC,CASGGRYEQYF
many,TRBJ2-7,TRBV5-6,TRBD1,TGTGCCAGCAGCTGGGACAGCTACGAGCAGTACTTC,CASSWDSYEQYF
NA,TRBJ1-6,TRBV4-3,TRBD1,TGCGCCAGCAGCCAAGAGACACAGGGGGCCGCCTCCCTCTATAATTCACCCCTCCACTTT,CASSQETQGAASLYNSPLHF
NA,TRBJ2-7,TRBV7-6,NA,TGTGCCAGCAGCTTTAGTATATCTAGTTCAGTCTACGAGCAGTACTTC,CASSFSISSSVYEQYF
many,TRBJ1-1,TRBV6-6,NA,TGTGCCAGCAGCGACGATCCTGAAGCTTTCTTT,CASSDDPEAFF
NA,TRBJ2-7,TRBV9,NA,TGTGCCAGCAGCCCAGACAATCGGGGGGCTGTCTACGAGCAGTACTTC,CASSPDNRGAVYEQYF
NA,TRBJ1-5,TRBV12-3/TRBV12-4,TRBD1,TGTGCCAGCAGTTCGACGACAGGGCGTAGCAATCAGCCCCAGCATTTT,CASSSTTGRSNQPQHF
few,TRBJ2-3,TRBV20-1,NA,TGCAGTGCCAAGGGACCGCAATACTACAGCACAGATACGCAGTATTTT,CSAKGPQYYSTDTQYF
NA,TRBJ2-3,TRBV20-1,TRBD2,TGCAGCCGAACGACTAGCGGGGGGCGAGGGGATACGCAGTATTTT,CSRTTSGGRGDTQYF
few,TRBJ2-3,TRBV2,NA,TGTGCCAGCAGTGATCCAGGAGGCACAGATACGCAGTATTTT,CASSDPGGTDTQYF
many,TRBJ1-4,TRBV7-9,NA,TGTGCCAGCAGAGGGGGGGGCGAATCTCTCCGTGAAAAACTGTTTTTT,CASRGGGESLREKLFF
few,TRBJ2-1,TRBV12-3/TRBV12-4,NA,TGTGCCAGCAGTTTACCAACAGGTTACAATGAGCAGTTCTTC,CASSLPTGYNEQFF
NA,TRBJ2-7,TRBV7-2,NA,TGTGCCAGCAGCAACAACAGGGCTTACGAGCAGTACTTC,CASSNNRAYEQYF
few,TRBJ2-3,TRBV7-8,NA,TGTGCCAGCAGCCAGTTGGTGGGCACAGATACGCAGTATTTT,CASSQLVGTDTQYF
NA,TRBJ1-6,TRBV19,NA,TGTGCCAGTAACTCCGCAGGGTGGAATTCACCCCTCCACTTT,CASNSAGWNSPLHF
few,TRBJ1-2,TRBV7-9,TRBD1,TGTGCCAGCAGCCCACCCGGGACAGGGACGAATTATGGCTACACCTTC,CASSPPGTGTNYGYTF
few,TRBJ2-3,TRBV12-3/TRBV12-4,TRBD1,TGTGCCAGCACCCCGGGCCGCGAGACAGGGAAAACAGATACGCAGTATTTT,CASTPGRETGKTDTQYF
NA,TRBJ2-1,TRBV7-9,NA,TGTGCCAGCAGCTTAGCGGTGGCAGGACGTCATGAGCAGTTCTTC,CASSLAVAGRHEQFF
NA,TRBJ2-5,TRBV27,TRBD1,TGTGCCAGCAGACTAGGAGGCGGCAGGGGGATAAAGACCCAGTACTTC,CASRLGGGRGIKTQYF
NA,TRBJ1-2,TRBV10-3,NA,TGTGCCACCCGACAGAATCCGAACTATGGCTACACCTTC,CATRQNPNYGYTF
many,TRBJ2-7,TRBV6-1,TRBD2,TGTGCCAGCAGTAGACTAGCGGGAAGCTCCTACGAGCAGTACTTC,CASSRLAGSSYEQYF
NA,TRBJ2-7,TRBV12-3/TRBV12-4,NA,TGTGCCAGCAGTTTATTCCCTAGCGACTACGAGCAGTACTTC,CASSLFPSDYEQYF
few,TRBJ2-3,TRBV5-1,TRBD2,TGCGCCAGCAGTCTACTCACGGGAGGTACGCAGTATTTT,CASSLLTGGTQYF
NA,TRBJ1-4,TRBV7-9,NA,TGTGCCAGCAGCATGGGACTCCAGAACGGGAAACTGTTTTTT,CASSMGLQNGKLFF
few,TRBJ2-2,TRBV18,NA,TGTGCCAGCTCTCCCCCTGACCGCGGGACCGGGGAGCTGTTTTTT,CASSPPDRGTGELFF
few,TRBJ1-1,TRBV7-6,NA,TGTGCCAGCAGTCGCCGGACACAGATGAACACTGAAGCTTTCTTT,CASSRRTQMNTEAFF
NA,TRBJ1-5,TRBV12-3/TRBV12-4,NA,TGTGCCAGCAGTCCCCTTTCGGCCAATCAGCCCCAGCATTTT,CASSPLSANQPQHF
few,TRBJ2-7,TRBV29-1,NA,TGCAGCGTCCAGGTGGCTAGTACTTACGAGCAGTACTTC,CSVQVASTYEQYF
many,TRBJ2-1,TRBV6-5,TRBD2,TGTGCCAGCAGTTACGGACTAGCGGGGAACAATGAGCAGTTCTTC,CASSYGLAGNNEQFF
many,TRBJ2-7,TRBV21-1,NA,TGTGCCAGCATAAAGGGCGGGGCCGTCGAGGAGCAGTACTTC,CASIKGGAVEEQYF
few,TRBJ1-2,TRBV5-1,NA,TGCGCCAGCAGCTTGGCCGGACCTCGAAACCTACTTTATGGCTACACCTTC,CASSLAGPRNLLYGYTF
few,TRBJ2-3,TRBV20-1,NA,TGCAGTGCTAGCACACTGCGGGGTATAGATACGCAGTATTTT,CSASTLRGIDTQYF
NA,TRBJ1-5,TRBV4-3,NA,TGCGCCAGCAGCCAAGTCTTAGGTAGGGCTGGTCAGCCCCAGCATTTT,CASSQVLGRAGQPQHF
few,TRBJ2-2,TRBV7-8,NA,TGTGCCAGCAGCTTAGCCGGACCCGCCGGGGAGCTGTTTTTT,CASSLAGPAGELFF